A single T cell receptor (beta chain) is shown here with its context. TCRdb reprocessed the 5' RACE reads; each CDR3 protein has one entry and no DNA is given. This sample's table reports 300,000 to 450,000 distinct CDR3 sequences. Per the germline V gene, CDR1 is DFQATT and CDR2 is SNEGSKA (reference sequence). The CDR3 spans 14 residues. This entry belongs to a study of T cells expressing NK-cell markers. Sequencing input: blood T cells: a sorted CD56 or NKG2C T cell subset, CD4+ or CD8+ T cells, or bulk PBMC T cells (not recorded which). The receptor's source is a man aged 18-69 years in good health. The chain employs TRBV20-1 and TRBJ1-5; TCRdb's D gene call, TRBD1, goes unchecked for lack of DNA. CDR3 protein: CSARDGQGQRPQHF.